This paragraph reports one T cell receptor (beta chain). Its cognate antigen has yet to be identified. No much larger clone is present one base from it, and per-base qualities are unavailable. Library prep was done by the immunoSEQ multiplex PCR assay. The multiplex PCR relied on a mix of 60 forward primers for TCR Vbeta segments and 13 reverse primers for TCR Jbeta segments. Amplification of the CDR3 region of rearranged TCR beta genes was performed with a multiplex PCR assay on genomic DNA. Amplified TCR beta libraries were sequenced as 87-base-pair reads on the Illumina HiSeq System. The authors' analysis ran thus. A later analysis counted some 80 million unique TCR beta chains across the 666 repertoires, and roughly 11 million of these chains were shared by at least two donors. A nearest-neighbor algorithm error-corrected the raw reads and collapsed the reads into unique sequences, merging closely related sequences to remove PCR and sequencing errors. V, D and J gene segments were assigned by aligning CDR3 sequences to IMGT reference sequences. For a sequence to be retained, a match of at least six nucleotides was required to both a V gene segment and a J gene segment. Rearrangements were classified as productive when the CDR3 lacked stop codons and remained in frame with V and J, and all other rearrangements were classified as non-productive. Following IMGT convention, CDR3 was defined as the stretch from the second conserved V-encoded cysteine to the conserved J-encoded phenylalanine. Sequences without an unambiguous match to a single V gene segment were excluded from the earlier analysis of approximately 600 of the donors. In an earlier analysis of a few hundred of the donors, V segments were called functional above 56.7% productive rearrangements and were called segregating when the between-donor standard deviation exceeded 5%. A statistical classification framework was built to diagnose cytomegalovirus status from the catalog of TCR beta chain sequences. A later analysis assigned V and J genes by comparing TCR nucleotide sequences with IMGT/GENE-DB human TR gene sequences. In a later analysis, CDR3 sequences and most-parsimonious VDJ recombination scenarios were assigned using the TCRdist pipeline. A later analysis defined each TCR beta chain by its CDR3 amino acid sequence plus V-gene family, and excluded reads lacking a unique V-gene family. As a way to deal with suspected cross-contamination and a sequencing artifact, a later analysis dropped roughly 600 nucleotide sequences that were highly shared and had low generation probability. In a later analysis, a clonal expansion index was calculated for each public chain from normalized within-repertoire ranks of inferred template counts. In a later analysis, generation probabilities were computed with a VDJ recombination model fitted to out-of-frame rearrangements, and the resulting probabilities were checked against IGoR. In a later analysis, hypergeometric tests were used to score TCR-TCR, TCR-HLA and TCR-CMV co-occurrence, with a repertoire-size bias correction applied to TCR pairs. A later analysis estimated false discovery rates by permuting HLA or CMV assignments 20 times. A later analysis grouped co-occurring TCRs with DBSCAN, adding TCRdist sequence similarity when clustering within HLA-allele-positive subsets. For co-occurrence clustering, repertoires with fewer than 30,000 or more than 120,000 public chains were excluded, along with five or six repertoires with anomalous nucleotide sharing. Held by TCRdb, this immuneACCESS table contains in-frame sequences only and omits some clones. Under half of the omission traces to an unresolved V gene where checked; the cause of the rest is unknown. Clone size and V and J calls were adopted from that table, with D and trimming inferred from the DNA. This sample has fewer than 250,000 clones in its table, and 75% to 80% of those were observed once. The ten largest clonotypes hold 13% to 15% of the sample.

The sample is drawn from a study of cytomegalovirus exposure and HLA in healthy donors (dated by TCRdb to about 2017). With regard to the full study: An earlier analysis of some 600 of the donors reported 276 Gb of sequence data and 95 million to 140 million unique TCR beta sequences obtained from about 179 million T cells. Around 300 gigabases of sequencing data and approximately 93 million unique TCR sequences were included in an early release covering several hundred HLA-typed donors. Of the roughly 400 genotyped donors, over 65% fell in the genetic ancestry cluster associated with self-reported Caucasian donors. The study was designed to test whether signatures of past pathogen exposure could be identified by cataloging public T cell receptors. Using immunosequencing, the study profiled T cell repertoires from about 620 subjects and related those repertoires to cytomegalovirus serostatus. A separate validation cohort of 100 to 150 different subjects was used in addition to the roughly 700-subject first cohort. The study combined high-throughput TCR immunosequencing, statistical association of individual TCRs with disease status, and machine learning to predict cytomegalovirus infection status. A later analysis re-examined previously published TCR beta repertoires from roughly 650 donors and added high-resolution HLA genotyping to investigate patterns of TCR occurrence. Rather than drawing on any new phenotypic data, the later analysis identified candidate immune exposures from TCR beta sequences and the way those sequences occurred across donors. To decide whether each TCR beta V gene segment behaved as functional or pseudogenic, an earlier analysis of 587 of the donors relied on high-throughput TCR beta sequencing. Donor age, sex, ethnicity and CMV serostatus were collected together with the repertoire data. A later genetic analysis took genome-wide SNP genotypes for about 65% of the 666 donors and used that subset as a discovery cohort. All discovery cohort repertoires had been generated using a single sequencing platform. Both class I and class II loci were covered by HLA typing, at four-digit resolution. Typing coverage differed by locus: A, B, C, DRB1 and DQB1 were typed in about 629-630 donors, DQA1 in roughly 500, DPA1 in approximately 600, and DPB1 in roughly 470. Roughly 5 DR-DQ haplotypes were handled as single units for association and clustering, since linkage in the cohort was strong. Across some 400 genotyped donors of the cohort, an average of roughly 200,000 unique TCR beta nucleotide sequences per donor were sequenced, and roughly 20% of those sequences were non-productive. Broad study findings and their caveats: Compared with the approximately 670-donor mean, donors in an Asian-associated ancestry cluster had fewer N-insertions in productive TCRs, according to a later genetic analysis. In vitro tests confirmed that three of the cytomegalovirus-associated TCR beta chains recognize cytomegalovirus antigens. The cohort was sequenced for TCR beta chains only, and without alpha or paired-chain data the features that could be detected were limited. A later analysis associated 15,000 to 20,000 TCR beta sequences with specific HLA alleles at a false discovery rate of 0.05. According to the authors, the approach could potentially be generalized to other disease states and immunological phenotypes. Because the 87-base-pair reads could not distinguish some IMGT-functional V segments, including TRBV6-2 and TRBV6-3, those segments were excluded. Correlated functional status among segregating V segments might be attributable to linkage disequilibrium, but an unknown experimental factor could not be ruled out. A later analysis found that TCR association rates varied across HLA loci, with DRB1 alleles showing the most associated TCRs and HLA-C alleles the fewest. In a later genetic analysis, a missense DCLRE1C variant was associated with V-gene and J-gene trimming of TCR beta chains, and the association was replicated in an independent cohort. A later analysis found that most CMV-associated TCR beta chains appeared HLA-restricted, with HLA associations seemingly driven largely by CMV exposure. When HLA alleles, especially DR and DQ, strongly co-occurred, attributing TCR associations to individual alleles was difficult. Compared with equally common non-associated chains, HLA-associated TCR beta chains in a later analysis were more clonally expanded and had lower generation probabilities. A later analysis reported that several top co-occurrence clusters appeared linked to parvovirus B19, influenza, CMV and Epstein-Barr virus. The study listed 170 or so TCR beta chains as associated with cytomegalovirus. A further reported finding was that TCR beta sequences accurately predicted the HLA-A and HLA-B alleles for most subjects in the first cohort. Cytomegalovirus status was reported to be diagnosed by the classifier with high specificity and sensitivity in both the original and validation cohorts. Roughly uniform sequencing depth across donors was assumed in presence/absence analyses, although this assumption may not hold. Immune exposure information for the cohort was limited to CMV serostatus. In an earlier analysis of under 600 of the donors, most TCR beta V segments were observed in productive rearrangements about 87% or about 30% of the time, broadly matching IMGT annotations. The sequencing pipeline was judged likely to have produced a cluster of highly shared sequence variants as a technical artifact. Because counts were too low, approximately 15 rarely observed V segments, including chromosome 9 orphons, were excluded from the earlier analysis of 587 of the donors. HLA typing was unavailable for some donors at each locus, so association tests used only the typed subset. Most TCR sequences were seen in very few donors, while some public TCRs were found in many individuals.

V loses 5 bases of germline sequence and J loses 8 bases, and the interval between the two ends is 6 bases. CDR1 MNHNS and CDR2 SASEGT are derived from the germline V gene. Taken from cysteine to phenylalanine, the CDR3 has 11 residues. Left in the record is the CDR3 DNA by itself, 33 bases read in frame from the first base. The cohort comprised more than 550 healthy bone marrow donors. Cohort members were all nominally healthy when sampled, although unrecorded immune exposures were likely present. The donor was CMV seropositive and belonged to the group of about 290 seropositive cohort members. Every donor gave a peripheral blood sample, and the peripheral blood mononuclear cells from that sample were used for TCR beta sequencing. Genomic DNA extraction from the blood cell samples was performed with the Qiagen DNeasy Blood Extraction Kit.

The sequence came from a woman aged 30 to 39 in good health and CMV-seropositive. The sequence is built from TRBV6-1 and TRBJ1-4, with the D segment identity uncertain. Sequencing input: PBMCs. The DNA sequence is TGTGCCAGCAGTTACACGGAAAAACTGTTTTTT. It is translated as CASSYTEKLFF.